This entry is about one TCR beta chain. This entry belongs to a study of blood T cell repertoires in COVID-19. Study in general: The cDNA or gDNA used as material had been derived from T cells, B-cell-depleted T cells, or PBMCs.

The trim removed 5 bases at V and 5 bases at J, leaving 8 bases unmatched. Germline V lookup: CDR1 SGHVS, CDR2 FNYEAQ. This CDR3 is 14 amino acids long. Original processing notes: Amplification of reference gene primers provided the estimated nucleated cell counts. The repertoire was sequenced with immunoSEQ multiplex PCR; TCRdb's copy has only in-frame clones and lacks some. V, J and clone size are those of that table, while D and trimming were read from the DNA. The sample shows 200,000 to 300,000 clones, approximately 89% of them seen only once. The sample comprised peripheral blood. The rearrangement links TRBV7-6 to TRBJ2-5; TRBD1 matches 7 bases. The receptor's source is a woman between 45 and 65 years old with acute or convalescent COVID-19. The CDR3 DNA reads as TGTGCCAGCAGCCTGACAGGGCTGTTGGAGACCCAGTACTTC. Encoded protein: CASSLTGLLETQYF.